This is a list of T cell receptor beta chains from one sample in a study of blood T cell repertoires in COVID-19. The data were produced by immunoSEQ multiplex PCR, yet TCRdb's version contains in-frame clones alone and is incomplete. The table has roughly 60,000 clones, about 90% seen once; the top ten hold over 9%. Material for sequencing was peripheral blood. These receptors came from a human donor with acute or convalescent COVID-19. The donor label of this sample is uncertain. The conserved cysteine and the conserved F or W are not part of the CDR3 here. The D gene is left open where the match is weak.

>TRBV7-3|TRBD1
ASSLDHRRGYEQY
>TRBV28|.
ASNTRGARNSYEQY
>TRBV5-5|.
ASSLGVGANQPQH
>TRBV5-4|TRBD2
ASSATSGSSYEQY
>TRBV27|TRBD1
ASSPTGGSGGEQF
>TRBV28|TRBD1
ASSRQGTYGYT
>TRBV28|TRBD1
ASSFSDRSTYLGYT
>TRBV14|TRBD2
ASSHKTSGNYEQF
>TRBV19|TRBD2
ASSMRLAGLGNTQY
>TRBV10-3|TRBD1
AISVQGERGTDTQY
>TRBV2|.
ASSRQVGYT
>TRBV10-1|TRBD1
ASSRDRVGYT
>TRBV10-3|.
AISDYAEEQY
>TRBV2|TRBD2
AGNRGRDEQF
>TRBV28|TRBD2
ASSPLADSSTDTQY
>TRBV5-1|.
ASSIPRVIYNEQF
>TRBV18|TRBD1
ASSPRPTRGPETQY
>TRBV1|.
TSSQTGAVPIRRMNTEAF
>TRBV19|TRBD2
ASGLAGEQETQY
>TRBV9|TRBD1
ASSVGTGVYEQY
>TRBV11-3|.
ASSLAHGQRGYNEQF
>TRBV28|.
ASSSYRVASGYEQY
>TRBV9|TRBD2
ASSVEAPGLAVRSSYNEQF
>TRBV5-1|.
ASSLALTERDGYT
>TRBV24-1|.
ATSDFATSEQY
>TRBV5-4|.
ASRLGSSGANVLT
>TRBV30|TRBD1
AWRGGQFPYGYT
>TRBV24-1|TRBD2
ATGGELDTQY
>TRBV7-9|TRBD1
ASSSDGDRDEKLF
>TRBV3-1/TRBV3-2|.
ASSQDAGGNQPQH
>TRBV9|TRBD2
ASSATSGTGIDTQY
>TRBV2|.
ASSGLLGTTNYGYT
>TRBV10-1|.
ASSESTGFETQY
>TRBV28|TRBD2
ASSPLSGGTLADTQY
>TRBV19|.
ASSSRGRTGELF
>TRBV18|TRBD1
ASSRRDRGGADTQY
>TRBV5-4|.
ASSLARLATGNEQF
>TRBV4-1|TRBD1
ASSQELSGGARQPQH
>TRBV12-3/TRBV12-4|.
ASGYRRGSEAF
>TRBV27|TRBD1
ASSFPNSGTDKKPFEKLF
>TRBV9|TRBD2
ASSVGGGAYNEQF
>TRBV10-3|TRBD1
AISEGQGTNYGYT